The rows below give T cell receptor beta chains drawn from one sample of a study of T cell repertoires in cytomegalovirus infection. A single record per CDR3 protein comes from TCRdb applying MiXCR to the reads. The sample has around 750,000 distinct CDR3 sequences, 32% seen once. Their recognized antigens are unknown. The sample consisted of cultured CD8+ T cells from PBMCs, taken from culture after CMV antigen stimulation. All receptors derive from a human donor in good health (CMV status not recorded). Some clones in this sample may be carry-over from other donors' samples. Each CDR3 is given with its conserved first and last residue. The order of the fields is clone size, J gene, D gene, V gene, CDR3 protein, CDR3 DNA. The D gene is left open where the match is weak. Some rows mark clone size as missing; the rest say once, few, many or name a class of expanded clone.

>.|TRBJ2-5|.|TRBV6-1
CASSEPAHGTYQETQYF
TGTGCCAGCAGTGAACCGGCTCACGGGACATACCAAGAGACCCAGTACTTC
>.|TRBJ1-3|.|TRBV6-1
CASSQWTVSGNTIYF
TGTGCCAGCAGTCAATGGACAGTCTCTGGAAACACCATATATTTT
>once|TRBJ1-1|.|TRBV9
CASSVGGRKMNTEAFF
TGTGCCAGCAGCGTCGGGGGCCGGAAAATGAACACTGAAGCTTTCTTT
>.|TRBJ2-2|.|TRBV12-5
CASGGGTNTGELFF
TGTGCTAGTGGTGGGGGGACGAACACCGGGGAGCTGTTTTTT
>.|TRBJ1-1|.|TRBV6-2/TRBV6-3
CATMIQRWTEAFF
TGTGCCACCATGATCCAGAGGTGGACTGAAGCTTTCTTT
>.|TRBJ2-7|.|TRBV2
CASVTDRPYEQYF
TGTGCCAGCGTGACAGACAGGCCCTACGAGCAGTACTTC
>few|TRBJ2-2|.|TRBV6-8
CASSYSPGRELFF
TGTGCCAGCAGTTACTCTCCTGGCCGGGAGCTGTTTTTT
>few|TRBJ2-3|.|TRBV7-8
CASQWTTSTDTQYF
TGTGCCAGCCAATGGACGACTAGCACAGATACGCAGTATTTT
>.|TRBJ1-2|.|TRBV20-1
CSARAPGGFHYTF
TGCAGTGCTAGAGCTCCAGGCGGGTTTCACTACACCTTC
>.|TRBJ2-3|TRBD2|TRBV6-5
CASSLLTSGDTQYF
TGTGCCAGCAGCCTACTGACTAGCGGGGATACGCAGTATTTT
>.|TRBJ2-3|TRBD2|TRBV6-1
CASRAGGGGHRADTQYF
TGTGCCAGCAGAGCTGGCGGGGGGGGACACAGAGCGGATACGCAGTATTTT
>.|TRBJ1-1|.|TRBV5-5
CASSLERGLTNTEAFF
TGTGCCAGCAGCTTGGAACGGGGCCTCACAAACACTGAAGCTTTCTTT
>few|TRBJ1-2|.|TRBV6-6
CASSSSGNVEGYTF
TGTGCCAGCAGTTCCTCGGGGAACGTCGAGGGCTACACCTTC
>.|TRBJ2-5|.|TRBV12-3/TRBV12-4
CASSFPGPETQYF
TGTGCCAGCAGTTTTCCCGGGCCAGAGACCCAGTACTTC
>.|TRBJ2-5|TRBD2|TRBV7-2
CASSLGRAGGNQETQYF
TGTGCCAGCAGCTTGGGGCGGGCGGGGGGAAACCAAGAGACCCAGTACTTC
>few|TRBJ1-6|TRBD1|TRBV19
CASSQQGKGGNSPLHF
TGTGCCAGTAGTCAACAGGGGAAAGGGGGTAATTCACCCCTCCACTTT
>many|TRBJ1-5|.|TRBV7-2
CASSPGGGSNQPQHF
TGTGCCAGCAGCCCGGGCGGGGGGAGCAATCAGCCCCAGCATTTT
>.|TRBJ1-1|.|TRBV12-3/TRBV12-4
CASCRGPNTEAFF
TGTGCCAGCTGCAGGGGACCAAACACTGAAGCTTTCTTT
>few|TRBJ1-2|.|TRBV27
CASSPAGGRPENYGYTF
TGTGCCAGCAGCCCCGCCGGCGGCAGGCCAGAAAACTATGGCTACACCTTC
>few|TRBJ1-5|.|TRBV6-5
CASSAGYYQPQHF
TGTGCCAGCAGTGCAGGGTACTATCAGCCCCAGCATTTT
>.|TRBJ2-7|TRBD1|TRBV6-2/TRBV6-3
CASTPGTGAVEQYF
TGTGCCAGCACCCCCGGGACAGGGGCAGTCGAGCAGTACTTC
>.|TRBJ1-4|.|TRBV25-1
CASSEEFRDLNEKLFF
TGTGCCAGCAGTGAAGAGTTCCGGGACTTAAATGAAAAACTGTTTTTT
>.|TRBJ1-5|TRBD1|TRBV15
CATSRDSNTGVGNQPQHF
TGTGCCACCAGCAGAGATTCCAACACAGGGGTCGGTAATCAGCCCCAGCATTTT
>few|TRBJ1-2|.|TRBV27
CASSGSTSTNYGYTF
TGTGCCAGCAGTGGCTCTACGAGTACTAACTATGGCTACACCTTC
>.|TRBJ1-1|.|TRBV27
CASSLSGGPGTEAFF
TGTGCCAGCAGTTTATCGGGGGGGCCGGGCACTGAAGCTTTCTTT
>few|TRBJ1-5|TRBD1|TRBV19
CASSFGTAPAQPQHF
TGTGCCAGTAGTTTCGGGACAGCCCCAGCTCAGCCCCAGCATTTT
>few|TRBJ2-5|.|TRBV14
CASSTRDALETQYF
TGTGCCAGCAGCACACGGGACGCTTTGGAGACCCAGTACTTC
>.|TRBJ1-3|.|TRBV27
CASGAGSDTIYF
TGTGCCAGCGGCGCTGGGTCGGACACCATATATTTT
>.|TRBJ1-1|.|TRBV7-9
CASSLVRGGDTEAFF
TGTGCCAGCAGCTTAGTGAGGGGAGGAGACACTGAAGCTTTCTTT
>few|TRBJ1-1|TRBD1|TRBV19
CASRQGYAEAFF
TGTGCCAGTCGACAGGGGTACGCTGAAGCTTTCTTT
>few|TRBJ2-3|.|TRBV28
CASSLRGGDYPTHTQYF
TGTGCCAGCAGTTTAAGAGGGGGGGACTACCCCACGCATACGCAGTATTTT
>.|TRBJ2-3|.|TRBV6-2/TRBV6-3
CASSYVSWMGTDTQYF
TGTGCCAGCAGTTACGTGAGCTGGATGGGCACAGATACGCAGTATTTT